This T cell receptor (beta chain) derives from a study of prognosis after radiotherapy for stage I lung cancer. General observations from the study: Reportedly, patients with and without metastases differed in TRBV and TRBJ gene usage.

Patients were uniformly node-negative by CT and PET/CT and had received no prior chemotherapy or radiotherapy, with no other malignancies. This clonotype was seen repeatedly, ten times or more. Its antigen remains unknown. Relative to the germline gene, one junction end is altered; a read error may explain this. Genomic DNA provided the template from which TCR beta CDR3 was amplified by two-round multiplex PCR. Gene-specific primers for each TRBV and TRBJ gene drove first-round PCR. MiXCR, applied by TCRdb to the multiplex PCR reads, yields one record per CDR3 protein. Seen here are tens of thousands of distinct CDR3 sequences, around 24% observed once, and the top ten hold less than 30%. This clonotype was obtained from a donor of 50 years or more with non-small cell lung cancer. This specimen consisted of PBMCs, obtained before or after stereotactic body radiation therapy (not recorded which).

CDR3 nucleotides: TGCGCCAGCAGCCGGGGGACGGGAAATTCACCCCTCCACTTT. Its protein product is CASSRGTGNSPLHF. The rearrangement uses TRBV19 and TRBJ1-6; a possible D gene is TRBD1 (5 bases). CDR3 length: 14 amino acids. The germline V gene has CDR1 LNHDA and CDR2 SQIVND (reference sequence).